This TCR beta chain originates from a study of Graves' ophthalmopathy and Graves' hyperthyroidism. Study-level results: Distinction of ophthalmopathy from stable hyperthyroidism by a 13-signature model reached 85% to 90% sensitivity and 75% to 84% specificity.

The authors diagnosed from clinical symptoms, serum thyroxine, TRAb, thyroid ultrasound and orbital computed tomography. This clonotype has at least ten counts. Its antigen is unknown. Germline V gene lookup returns CDR1 SGHTA and CDR2 FQGNSA. The CDR3 is 15 amino acids. Trimming took 5 bases from V and 0 from J; bases not matched to a gene: 4. The TCR beta CDR3 regions underwent amplification from RNA transcripts. An opening RT-PCR round employed HTBI primers and preceded a second-round multiplex PCR. Each CDR3 protein gets one entry after TCRdb re-called the multiplex PCR reads with MiXCR. Among some 1.1 million distinct CDR3 sequences listed, about two fifths were seen once.

What was sequenced was peripheral blood or thyroid tissue (not recorded which). The J gene is TRBJ2-7, the V gene TRBV7-2, with 10 bases lining up with TRBD2. This clonotype was sampled from an adult man with Graves' hyperthyroidism. The CDR3 coding sequence is TGTGCCAGCAGCAAACTAGCGGGGAGCTCCTACGAGCAGTACTTC. Encoded protein: CASSKLAGSSYEQYF.